A selection of T cell receptor beta chains follows, all from one sample in a study of blood T cell repertoires in COVID-19. The table came from immunoSEQ multiplex PCR; TCRdb's copy has only in-frame clones and leaves some out. The sample includes more than 45,000 clones, 87% seen only once; the top ten take 15% to 20%. Sequences were obtained from peripheral blood. The receptors shown here come from a human donor with active COVID-19. The donor label of this sample is uncertain. Both conserved end residues are part of each CDR3.

v_call cdr3_aa
TRBV5-1 CASSVTSGAVSYEQYF
TRBV18 CASSPGQGDTGYTF
TRBV4-3 CASSLRPGVAGELFF
TRBV9 CASSVIPGGGAQDTQYF
TRBV12-5 CASGLVQGDRGPYEQYF
TRBV3-1/TRBV3-2 CASSHLQGWEQFF
TRBV9 CASSVGSYYTDTQYF
TRBV27 CASSLSASYEQYF
TRBV19 CASRSQGEGSGYGYTF
TRBV5-4 CASSWGQGNTGELFF
TRBV19 CASRGLDRGQNSPLHF
TRBV3-1/TRBV3-2 CASSLGTNTGELFF
TRBV9 CASSVDHRASEQYF
TRBV6-2/TRBV6-3 CASSYPGAGLAGPRDEQFF
TRBV9 CASSVGGQGDIQYF
TRBV7-8 CASSLGVGARGYTF
TRBV6-5 CASSYSSISGNTIYF
TRBV3-1/TRBV3-2 CASSQVARSYGYTF
TRBV6-5 CASSKRTGELFF
TRBV9 CASSVAGGHSYGYTF
TRBV6-5 CASSSGGWDTQYF
TRBV6-5 CASRPSGGSYEQYF
TRBV5-4 CASSLEAGGYNEQFF
TRBV5-6 CASSPERFANYGYTF
TRBV9 CASTGGLGAEAFF
TRBV9 CASSVEEELNIQYF
TRBV3-1/TRBV3-2 CASSLGTNSKYGYTF
TRBV21-1 CASSKAGGHRAGETQYF
TRBV10-1 CAGGLDSSYEQYF
TRBV28 CASSDRGYGYTF
TRBV18 CASSPAGANTEAFF
TRBV5-1 CASSESGGAGTDTQYF
TRBV11-2 CASSFNQVSNEQFF
TRBV7-2 CASSLATSYEQYF